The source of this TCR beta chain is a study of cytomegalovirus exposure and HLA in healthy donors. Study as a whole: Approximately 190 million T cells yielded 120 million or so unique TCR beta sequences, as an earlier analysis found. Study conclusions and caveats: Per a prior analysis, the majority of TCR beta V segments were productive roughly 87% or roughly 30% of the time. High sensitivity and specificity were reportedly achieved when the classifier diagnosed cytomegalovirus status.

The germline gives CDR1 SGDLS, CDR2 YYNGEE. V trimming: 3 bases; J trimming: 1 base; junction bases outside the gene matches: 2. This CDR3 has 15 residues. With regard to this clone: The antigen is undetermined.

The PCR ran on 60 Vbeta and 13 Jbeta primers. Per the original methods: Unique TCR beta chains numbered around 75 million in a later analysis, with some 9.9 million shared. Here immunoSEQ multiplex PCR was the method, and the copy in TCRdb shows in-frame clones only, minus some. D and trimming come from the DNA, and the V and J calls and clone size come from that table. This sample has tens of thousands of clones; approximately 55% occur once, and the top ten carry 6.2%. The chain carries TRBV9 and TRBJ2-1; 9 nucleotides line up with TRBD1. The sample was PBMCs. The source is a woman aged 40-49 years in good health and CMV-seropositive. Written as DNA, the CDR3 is TGTGCCAGCAGCGGGGACAGGGAATCCTACAATGAGCAGTTCTTC. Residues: CASSGDRESYNEQFF.